The 20 T cell receptor beta chains listed next were all sequenced from one sample in a study of identical twins. Each CDR3 protein gets one entry after TCRdb re-called the 5' RACE reads with MiXCR. Of 700,000 or so distinct CDR3 sequences in the sample, over 20% were seen once. This same sample was also part of a study on T cells expressing NK-cell markers.

Sequencing was performed on PBMCs. The receptors here all came from a woman in her late teens or twenties in good health.

This clonotype was detected a few times. This chain joins TRBV4-3 and TRBJ2-2; a possible D gene is TRBD1 (5 bases). This CDR3 has 14 amino acids. The V gene lost 4 bases and the J gene lost 6 bases, with 12 bases spanning the gap. CDR1 is LGHNA and CDR2 is YSLEER in the germline V gene. Here the CDR3 reads CASSPSREAGELFF. Written as DNA, the CDR3 is TGCGCCAGCAGCCCCAGCAGGGAAGCCGGGGAGCTGTTTTTT.

The CDR3 DNA is TGTGCCAGCAGCTTAGATGCTAGGGTGCACGAGCAGTACTTC. This encodes CASSLDARVHEQYF. The rearrangement uses TRBV7-2 and TRBJ2-7; D is uncertain. Trimming removed 1 base from V and 5 bases from J, with 12 bases in between. The CDR3 runs 14 residues. From germline, CDR1 is SGHTA and CDR2 FQGNSA.

This sequence joins TRBV25-1 and TRBJ2-7; tentatively, D is TRBD2 (6 bases). The ends were cut back, 3 bases at V and 6 bases at J, with 21 bases in the middle. The germline gives CDR1 MGHDK, CDR2 SYGVNS. The CDR3 covers 16 residues. The CDR3 protein is CASSDYHGGGAAEQYF. Here the CDR3 DNA reads TGTGCCAGCAGTGATTATCATGGAGGCGGGGCCGCCGAGCAGTACTTC.

The chain carries TRBV20-1 and TRBJ2-1; 16 nucleotides line up with TRBD2. With V trimmed by 3 bases and J by 2 bases, 16 bases remained unmatched. CDR1 DFQATT and CDR2 SNEGSKA come from the germline V gene (reference sequence). The CDR3 consists of 21 residues. CDR3 loop: CSASSPSGTSGGVNTYNEQFF. DNA of the CDR3: TGCAGTGCTAGCAGCCCCTCCGGGACTAGCGGGGGGGTTAATACCTACAATGAGCAGTTCTTC.

In its sample, this clonotype was seen many times. The V and J genes are TRBV29-1 and TRBJ2-4; D gene unclear. Trimming removed 5 bases from V and 7 bases from J, with 6 bases in between. The V gene's germline CDR1 is SQVTM and CDR2 ANQGSEA. The CDR3 spans 10 residues. CDR3 sequence reads: CSVRVNIQYF. For the CDR3, the DNA is TGCAGCGTTCGGGTGAACATTCAGTACTTC. Drawing the rest from reference TRBV29-1 and TRBJ2-4, the complete variable domain is SAVISQKPSRDICQRGTSLTIQCQVDSQVTMMFWYRQQPGQSLTLIATANQGSEATYESGFVIDKFPISRPNLTFSTLTVSNMSPEDSSIYLCSVRVNIQYFGAGTRLSVL.

This chain joins TRBV20-1 and TRBJ2-7, with D unclear. V gave up 0 bases and J gave up 5 bases, with 17 bases separating them. Germline V gives CDR1 DFQATT, CDR2 SNEGSKA (reference sequence). The CDR3 spans 15 residues. As DNA, the CDR3 is TGCAGTGCTAGAGATCCAACTCTAGAATGGCACGAGCAGTACTTC. Protein: CSARDPTLEWHEQYF.

The rearrangement links TRBV21-1 to TRBJ2-7; TRBD1 was called by the table and not checked on the DNA. TRBV21-1 is a known pseudogene. This CDR3 contains 14 residues. For the CDR3, the DNA is TGTGCCAGCAGCAAAAGGAGGACAAACTACGAGCAGTACTTC. It yields the protein CASSKRRTNYEQYF.

Only one count was recorded for this clonotype. V is TRBV5-1 and J is TRBJ2-1; 12 bases agree with TRBD2. The J segment lost 2 bases and the V segment lost 6 bases, leaving 3 bases of the junction unmatched. Per the germline V gene, CDR1 is SGHRS and CDR2 is YFSETQ. CDR3 size: 15 residues. The CDR3 DNA is TGCGCCAGCAAGACTAGCGGGAGCCCCTACAATGAGCAGTTCTTC. This sequence encodes CASKTSGSPYNEQFF.

This chain uses TRBV3-1 with TRBJ2-7, with TRBD2 identical over 7 bases. This CDR3 has 14 residues. Germline V gives CDR1 LGHDT, CDR2 YNNKEL (reference sequence). The ends lost 0 bases at V and 5 bases at J; junction bases unmatched: 4. The chain's CDR3 is CASSQDPGTNEQYF. CDR3 bases: TGTGCCAGCAGCCAAGATCCAGGGACTAACGAGCAGTACTTC.

This clonotype has only a few counts. J is TRBJ1-6 and V is TRBV20-1; maybe TRBD1 (5 bases). The CDR3 is 15 residues long. Trimming stripped 3 bases from V and 7 bases from J, with 16 bases between. The germline V gene encodes CDR1 DFQATT and CDR2 SNEGSKA (reference sequence). CDR3 region: CSASLDPGLNSPLHF. In DNA, the CDR3 is TGCAGTGCTAGTCTTGACCCGGGGCTGAATTCACCCCTCCACTTT.

The gene calls are TRBV5-6 and TRBJ2-3, with D perhaps TRBD1 or TRBD2 (5 bases each). CDR3 length equals 14 residues. Germline-derived CDR1 and CDR2 are SGHDT and YYEEEE. The V end lost 4 bases, the J end lost 5 bases, and 14 bases lay between the germline ends. The DNA of the CDR3 is TGTGCCAGCAGCCCCGGGACCGTCGAAGATACGCAGTATTTT. This encodes CASSPGTVEDTQYF.

V is TRBV9 and J is TRBJ2-7; 9 bases match TRBD2. The germline gives CDR1 SGDLS, CDR2 YYNGEE. The CDR3 has 15 residues. Unmatched junction bases numbered 7, after V lost 0 bases and J lost 6 bases. The CDR3 reads CASSVGGSGSREQYF. The CDR3 nucleotides read TGTGCCAGCAGCGTAGGCGGTAGCGGGAGTCGCGAGCAGTACTTC.

This chain joins TRBV7-9 and TRBJ1-2; no firm D call. The CDR3 extends over 12 amino acids. Trimming took 1 base from V and 8 from J, leaving 8 bases between them. Germline values: CDR1 SEHNR, CDR2 FQNEAQ (reference sequence). The CDR3: CASSLVGWGYTF. DNA of the CDR3: TGTGCCAGCAGCTTAGTCGGTTGGGGCTACACCTTC.

This clonotype came up many times. The CDR3 sequence is CASSLLPGANEQYF. DNA of the CDR3: TGCGCCAGCAGCTTGCTACCGGGGGCCAACGAGCAGTACTTC. This rearrangement joins TRBV5-1 to TRBJ2-7; D possibly uses TRBD1 or TRBD2 (6 bases each). There are 14 residues in the CDR3. The V gene's germline CDR1 is SGHRS and CDR2 YFSETQ. Deletions cut 1 base from V and 5 bases from J, with 13 bases between.

The V and J genes are TRBV15 and TRBJ1-1, with D uncertain. Germline CDR1 is LNHNV and CDR2 is YYDKDF (reference sequence). Trimming cost V 0 bases and J 5 bases, with 7 bases left between them. CDR3 length equals 13 residues. The DNA for the CDR3 is TGTGCCACCAGCAGAGATGGACTGACTGAAGCTTTCTTT. As protein: CATSRDGLTEAFF.

This clonotype was found many times. V usage is TRBV5-6 and J usage is TRBJ2-7, with D possibly being TRBD1 (6 bases). The CDR3 consists of 17 residues. The germline V gene encodes CDR1 SGHDT and CDR2 YYEEEE. Trimming shortened V by 4 bases and J by 0 bases, and 20 bases separated the two germline ends. The CDR3, as DNA: TGTGCCAGCAGCCCCATCCTGGGGCAGGGGAGCTCCTACGAGCAGTACTTC. It translates to CASSPILGQGSSYEQYF.

This sequence joins TRBV12-3 or TRBV12-4 and TRBJ2-5; tentative D call: TRBD1 (5 bases). The V and J ends lost 6 bases and 8 bases respectively, with 16 bases between them. CDR3 length: 13 residues. CDR3 nucleotides: TGTGCCAGCAGCCCCAGGGCGGACCTAACCCAGTACTTC. Protein product: CASSPRADLTQYF.

There are many counts of this clonotype. The chain has TRBV14 and TRBJ1-1; the D is unclear. Trimming left V 0 bases short and J 2 bases short, with 13 bases between. The germline V gene has CDR1 SGHDN and CDR2 FVKESK. The CDR3 is 16 amino acids. The CDR3 nucleotides read TGTGCCAGCAGCCAAGATTTGGGAAATCAAAACACTGAAGCTTTCTTT. This translates into CASSQDLGNQNTEAFF.

The chain uses TRBV5-1 and TRBJ2-1; 12 nucleotides align to TRBD2. The CDR3 is 16 amino acids. Trimming at V came to 0 bases and at J to 10 bases, leaving 8 bases not matched to a gene. The germline V gene encodes CDR1 SGHRS and CDR2 YFSETQ. The CDR3 loop reads CASSLGTSGGPGEQFF. As DNA, the CDR3 is TGCGCCAGCAGCTTGGGAACTAGCGGGGGGCCGGGAGAGCAGTTCTTC.

The V and J genes are TRBV3-1 and TRBJ2-2; D gene ambiguous. The germline CDR1 and CDR2 sequences are LGHDT and YNNKEL (reference sequence). This CDR3 contains 13 residues. Trimming removed 5 bases from V and 4 bases from J, with 8 bases in between. CDR3 region: CASSEPVTGELFF. The CDR3 DNA reads as TGTGCCAGCAGCGAACCTGTCACCGGGGAGCTGTTTTTT.